This section outlines one TCR beta chain sequence together with its context. Following RNA extraction, reverse transcription yielded cDNA that acted as the sequencing template. Clones were sequenced by immunoSEQ multiplex PCR, and TCRdb holds only the in-frame ones, with some missing. The table records around 180,000 clones, around three fifths of them present only once. The treatment is: oral pan-JAK inhibitor, 5-10 mg twice daily. PBMCs provided sorted CD4+ and CD8+ T cells. This sample was included in a study of CD8+ T cells in alopecia areata. CDR3 length: 13 residues. The V and J ends lost 3 bases and 5 bases respectively, with 12 bases between them. Per germline, CDR1 SGHRS and CDR2 YFSETQ.

This TCR was sampled from a human donor with alopecia areata. Sample: CD4+ T cells sorted from blood, taken at week 24, from a patient treated with tofacitinib. The chain recombines TRBV5-1 with TRBJ2-7; no reliable D call. In nucleotides, the CDR3 is TGCGCCAGCAGCTCCCTAGAGATGAACGAGCAGTACTTC. It yields the protein CASSSLEMNEQYF.